Below, 9 T cell receptor beta chains from the same sample are listed, as sequenced in a study of T cells in Graves' hyperthyroidism and ophthalmopathy. RNA transcripts were the template for amplifying TCR beta CDR3 regions. Primed by the HTBI set, a first-round RT-PCR was run on the TCR CDR3. Via MiXCR, TCRdb re-called the multiplex PCR reads, giving one row per CDR3 protein. The sample consists of about 660,000 distinct CDR3 sequences, nearly 45% of them appearing once. The sequenced material came from peripheral blood or thyroid tissue (not recorded which). These receptors came from an adult man with Graves' disease, either hyperthyroidism or ophthalmopathy (not recorded which).

This clonotype has just a few counts. This chain uses TRBV6-4 with TRBJ1-5; D not certain. Per germline, CDR1 MRHNA and CDR2 SNTAGT. The CDR3 is 13 amino acids. V was trimmed by 8 bases and J by 1 base, leaving 9 bases between them. The CDR3 sequence: CASAAESNQPQHF. The CDR3 coding sequence is TGTGCCAGCGCAGCAGAAAGCAATCAGCCCCAGCATTTT.

On this clonotype: This may arise from a read error, as a much more abundant clone is one base away. This rearrangement joins TRBV2 to TRBJ1-1; 9 nucleotides align to TRBD1. This CDR3 has 15 amino acids. In germline, CDR1 is SNHLY, CDR2 FYNNEI. CDR3 sequence reads: CASSPRQGDYTEASF. Here the CDR3 DNA reads TGTGCCAGCAGTCCTCGACAGGGGGATTACACTGAAGCTTCCTTT.

This clonotype came up a few times. The rearrangement joins TRBV6-1 to TRBJ2-7; 9 bases are shared with TRBD1. This CDR3 is built from 15 residues. Trimming removed 6 bases from V and 0 bases from J; junction bases left unmatched: 6. Per the germline V gene, CDR1 is MNHNS and CDR2 is SASEGT. DNA for the CDR3: TGTGCCAGCAGGCCTGGACAGGGGACCTCCTACGAGCAGTACTTC. Its translation: CASRPGQGTSYEQYF.

The chain joins TRBV2 to TRBJ2-2, with 10 bases that match TRBD2. The CDR3 has 19 amino acids. CDR1 SNHLY and CDR2 FYNNEI come from the germline V gene. Germline trimming cut 5 bases from V and 4 bases from J; bases unmatched to any gene: 16. Written as DNA, the CDR3 is TGTGCCAGCAGTATCTCGGACAGGGAGCTAGCGGGAGCCACCGGGGAGCTGTTTTTT. It is translated as CASSISDRELAGATGELFF.

Concerning this clonotype: At one end the junction does not follow the germline gene, possibly because of a read error. V is TRBV24-1 and J is TRBJ2-7, with D maybe TRBD1 (5 bases). CDR1 and CDR2 (germline): KGHDR, SFDVKD. CDR3 length: 12 amino acids. CDR3: CATSETGYGQYF. CDR3 in DNA: TGTGCCACCAGTGAAACAGGCTACGGGCAGTACTTC.

As to this clonotype: This may be a read error: a much more frequent sequence differs by one nucleotide. This rearrangement joins TRBV19 to TRBJ1-2, with D possibly TRBD1 on 6 matching bases. Per the germline V gene, CDR1 is LNHDA and CDR2 is SQIVND (reference sequence). CDR3 length equals 15 residues. V lost 6 bases, J lost 3 bases, and 17 bases lay in between. The CDR3 sequence is CASSPGTWGDYGYTF. The CDR3 bases are TGTGCCAGTAGCCCTGGGACATGGGGCGACTATGGCTACACCTTC.

The CDR3 sequence: CASSGQGMPPLHF. The CDR3 bases are TGTGCCAGCAGTGGACAGGGAATGCCACCCCTCCACTTT. J is TRBJ1-6 and V is TRBV2; 7 bases line up with TRBD1. The CDR3 has 13 residues. V shed 4 bases, J shed 11 bases, and the junction held 5 bases outside the gene matches. Germline CDR1 reads SNHLY; CDR2 reads FYNNEI.

The chain links TRBV7-9 to TRBJ2-5; 7 positions agree with TRBD1. The CDR3 has 18 residues. The germline V gene has CDR1 SEHNR and CDR2 FQNEAQ (reference sequence). V lost 5 bases to trimming and J lost 5 bases; unmatched junction nucleotides: 20. The chain's CDR3 is CASSQDLDSGRGKETQYF. CDR3 sequence (DNA): TGTGCCAGCAGCCAAGATCTTGACAGCGGCAGGGGGAAGGAGACCCAGTACTTC.

In this sample, this clonotype turned up a few times. The rearrangement joins TRBV20-1 to TRBJ1-1, with unresolved D. Germline lookup yields CDR1 DFQATT and CDR2 SNEGSKA (reference sequence). Between the trimmed V and J ends, which lost 1 base and 6 bases, there was a span of 12 bases. This CDR3 is built from 13 residues. As DNA, the CDR3 is TGCAGTGCTAGAGGAAGGGCCATCCCTGAAGCTTTCTTT. This codes for CSARGRAIPEAFF.